Following are 12 T cell receptor beta chains from one sample sequenced in a study of patients and donors after allogeneic stem cell transplantation. A single record per CDR3 protein comes from TCRdb applying MiXCR to the RT-PCR reads. Here the sample spans about 110,000 distinct CDR3 sequences, over 30% being singletons. The material sequenced was blood, either unsorted or a sorted T cell fraction (not recorded which). The origin of the receptors is a human donor who was either an allogeneic HSCT recipient or a stem cell or donor lymphocyte infusion donor (not recorded which). It is not recorded whose cells these are; they may come from a transplant donor.

The chain links TRBV6-2 or TRBV6-3 to TRBJ1-1; D uncertain. Germline CDR1 is MNHEY and CDR2 is SVGEGT. The CDR3 length is 14 residues. V dropped 6 bases and J dropped 1 base, with 12 bases sitting between them. DNA of the CDR3: TGTGCCAGCAGAGCCTCGCGACCGAACACTGAAGCTTTCTTT. Encoded protein: CASRASRPNTEAFF.

The chain links TRBV7-9 to TRBJ2-3, with no clear D. V was shortened by 0 bases and J by 2 bases, with 9 bases between the two germline ends. The CDR3 consists of 15 residues. Germline V gene sequence: CDR1 SEHNR, CDR2 FQNEAQ (reference sequence). CDR3 loop: CASSLARPNTDTQYF. CDR3 nucleotide sequence: TGTGCCAGCAGCTTAGCCAGACCTAACACAGATACGCAGTATTTT.

The chain uses TRBV5-6 and TRBJ2-3, with D unresolved. V dropped 2 bases and J dropped 3 bases, with 16 bases sitting between them. Germline CDR1 reads SGHDT; CDR2 reads YYEEEE. The CDR3 loop spans 16 amino acids. The CDR3 sequence: CASSLKLGLLTDTQYF. As DNA, the CDR3 is TGTGCCAGCAGCTTAAAGTTAGGGCTTTTAACAGATACGCAGTATTTT. The full variable domain, its missing parts supplied by reference TRBV5-6 and TRBJ2-3, is DAGVTQSPTHLIKTRGQQVTLRCSPKSGHDTVSWYQQALGQGPQFIFQYYEEEERQRGNFPDRFSGHQFPNYSSELNVNALLLGDSALYLCASSLKLGLLTDTQYFGPGTRLTVL.

This clonotype appeared many times. The chain uses TRBV12-3 or TRBV12-4 and TRBJ1-1; D remains unclear. V was pared by 5 bases and J by 4 bases, with 11 bases between. CDR3 length: 13 amino acids. CDR3 protein: CASSRHSGTEAFF. As DNA, the CDR3 is TGTGCCAGCAGTCGGCACTCGGGCACTGAAGCTTTCTTT.

In its sample, this clonotype was seen a few times. The chain combines TRBV7-2 with TRBJ1-2; D is ambiguous. Germline lookup yields CDR1 SGHTA and CDR2 FQGNSA. The CDR3 is made up of 12 amino acids. V lost 2 bases to trimming and J lost 8 bases, with 9 bases between them. The CDR3 region is CASSLKTGGYTF. CDR3 in DNA: TGTGCCAGCAGCTTAAAGACCGGCGGCTACACCTTC. Full variable domain (missing parts from reference TRBV7-2 and TRBJ1-2): GAGVSQSPSNKVTEKGKDVELRCDPISGHTALYWYRQSLGQGLEFLIYFQGNSAPDKSGLPSDRFSAERTGGSVSTLTIQRTQQEDSAVYLCASSLKTGGYTFGSGTRLTVV.

The chain combines TRBV5-1 with TRBJ1-3, with D unresolved. The CDR3 sequence is 15 residues long. The germline V and J ends were trimmed by 0 bases and 3 bases, with 10 bases remaining between them. Looked up from germline, CDR1 is SGHRS and CDR2 is YFSETQ. CDR3 region: CASSLARGGGNTIYF. In nucleotides, the CDR3 is TGCGCCAGCAGCTTGGCCCGGGGAGGTGGAAACACCATATATTTT.

This clonotype has only a few counts. The genes are TRBV4-3 and TRBJ1-6; D is unresolved. This CDR3 spans 16 amino acids. V was clipped by 0 bases and J by 9 bases, with 15 bases between them. The germline V gene has CDR1 LGHNA and CDR2 YSLEER. The CDR3 region is CASSQEGSVLRSPLHF. CDR3 coding DNA: TGCGCCAGCAGCCAAGAAGGATCAGTCCTTCGTTCACCCCTCCACTTT.

This clonotype was detected a few times. The genes are TRBV12-3 or TRBV12-4 and TRBJ1-2; 11 nucleotides agree with TRBD1. After removal of 3 bases from V and 4 bases from J, the junction contained 4 bases not matched to a gene. The CDR3 length is 15 residues. CDR3 nucleotides: TGTGCCAGCAGTTTTAGGGACAGGGGGGCCTATGGCTACACCTTC. This sequence encodes CASSFRDRGAYGYTF.

The chain employs TRBV9 and TRBJ1-1; unclear D gene. Trimming left V 2 bases short and J 3 bases short, with 8 bases between. The germline gives CDR1 SGDLS, CDR2 YYNGEE. The CDR3 sequence is 13 residues long. As DNA, the CDR3 is TGTGCCAGCAGCGTTGGGAGGGACACTGAAGCTTTCTTT. Its protein is CASSVGRDTEAFF.

This clonotype has only a few counts. The chain couples TRBV7-9 to TRBJ1-4, with D possibly being TRBD1 (5 bases). V dropped 3 bases and J dropped 4 bases, with 9 bases sitting between them. Per germline, CDR1 SEHNR and CDR2 FQNEAQ (reference sequence). The CDR3 spans 14 residues. CDR3 bases: TGTGCCAGCAGCTTTAGGGACGGTAATGAAAAACTGTTTTTT. It is translated as CASSFRDGNEKLFF.

The gene calls are TRBV5-1 and TRBJ2-7; 11 bases are shared with TRBD2. V trimming: 3 bases; J trimming: 1 base; junction bases outside the gene matches: 3. The length of the CDR3 is 15 residues. Looked up from germline, CDR1 is SGHRS and CDR2 is YFSETQ. This CDR3 reads CASSWGLAVSYEQYF. The DNA for the CDR3 is TGCGCCAGCAGCTGGGGACTAGCGGTTTCCTACGAGCAGTACTTC.

The genes are TRBV2 and TRBJ2-2; TRBD2 agrees at 7 bases. The V gene end was trimmed by 6 bases and the J gene end by 1 base; junction bases not matched to a gene: 5. The CDR3 loop spans 15 amino acids. Germline CDR1 reads SNHLY; CDR2 reads FYNNEI. The CDR3 sequence: CASRRLAVNTGELFF. CDR3 nucleotides: TGTGCCAGCAGGAGGCTAGCGGTGAACACCGGGGAGCTGTTTTTT.